A single sample gave rise to the 9 T cell receptor beta chains below, sequenced in a study of molecular identifiers for immune sequencing clone quantification. TCRdb ran MiXCR on the PCR reads and lists one entry per CDR3 protein. This repertoire shows approximately 500,000 distinct CDR3 sequences, 20% to 25% found once; its top ten account for about 0.8%. What was sequenced was naive CD8+ T cells from blood, with Jurkat cell RNA spiked in. Subset described: FACS-sorted CD8+CD4-CCR7+CD45RA+ naive T cells. The receptor source for this set is a human donor in good health. Some libraries in this study had Jurkat cell RNA spiked in.

Only a few counts were recorded for this clonotype. The chain recombines TRBV19 with TRBJ2-3, with 11 nucleotides matching TRBD2. The CDR3 loop spans 15 amino acids. V was pared by 3 bases and J by 7 bases, with 6 bases of the junction left unmatched. Germline CDR1 and CDR2: LNHDA and SQIVND (reference sequence). The CDR3 protein is CASSMTGTSGYTQYF. CDR3 in DNA: TGTGCCAGTAGTATGACCGGGACTAGCGGCTATACGCAGTATTTT.

The genes are TRBV27 and TRBJ2-7, with 10 bases that match TRBD1. Per the germline V gene, CDR1 is MNHEY and CDR2 is SMNVEV (reference sequence). Germline trimming cut 2 bases from V and 6 bases from J; bases unmatched to any gene: 4. This CDR3 spans 14 amino acids. CDR3 in amino acids: CASSLGGTGAEQYF. The DNA of the CDR3 is TGTGCCAGCAGTTTAGGAGGGACAGGGGCCGAGCAGTACTTC.

The chain joins TRBV20-1 to TRBJ1-6; 8 bases map to TRBD1. Germline V gene lookup returns CDR1 DFQATT and CDR2 SNEGSKA (reference sequence). The V segment lost 5 bases and the J segment 10 bases; nucleotides outside the gene matches: 7. This CDR3 comprises 13 residues. CDR3 loop: CSAFPGGRSPLHF. Here the CDR3 DNA reads TGCAGTGCTTTCCCAGGGGGCAGGTCACCCCTCCACTTT.

This clonotype was recorded many times. The chain joins TRBV4-2 to TRBJ2-5, with 15 positions matching TRBD2. The germline gives CDR1 LGHNA, CDR2 YNFKEQ. The CDR3 runs 18 residues. With 2 bases clipped from V and 5 bases from J, the junction kept 9 bases outside the gene matches. The CDR3 DNA sequence: TGTGCCAGCAGCCAATCACCGGGACTAGCGGGAGGTGTCGAGACCCAGTACTTC. Protein product: CASSQSPGLAGGVETQYF.

This clonotype has more than one count but fewer than ten. Just one base apart from a much larger clone, this may be a read error. The V and J genes are TRBV27 and TRBJ2-5, with D tentatively TRBD1 (5 bases). This CDR3 contains 15 residues. CDR1 and CDR2 from the germline V gene are MNHEY and SMNVEV (reference sequence). V lost 5 bases and J 4 bases, leaving 17 bases between the germline ends. The CDR3 DNA reads as TGTGCCAGCAGTACCCGGACATCGTACCTAGAGACCCAGTACTTC. Its protein product is CASSTRTSYLETQYF.

The sample holds many counts of this clonotype. The J gene is TRBJ1-2, the V gene TRBV6-2 or TRBV6-3; no definite D call. The length of the CDR3 is 17 residues. With 6 bases removed from V and 0 bases from J, the gap between germline ends came to 20 bases. The germline V gene encodes CDR1 MNHEY and CDR2 SVGEGT. CDR3 in DNA: TGTGCCAGCAGGAGAAGGACCGAGACCACCTCTAACTATGGCTACACCTTC. It translates to CASRRRTETTSNYGYTF.

This clonotype was picked up many times. The chain employs TRBV13 and TRBJ2-7; D not resolved. Germline V gives CDR1 PRHDT, CDR2 FYEKMQ (reference sequence). The V end lost 2 bases, the J end lost 4 bases, and 9 bases lay between the germline ends. CDR3 length equals 13 residues. The DNA for the CDR3 is TGTGCCAGCAGCTTAATCCCGGGTTACGAGCAGTACTTC. It translates to CASSLIPGYEQYF.

This clonotype was seen repeatedly, ten times or more. CDR3: CAISEPGTEAFF. The CDR3 DNA reads as TGTGCCATCAGTGAGCCGGGAACTGAAGCTTTCTTT. V and J are TRBV10-3 and TRBJ1-1; D gene uncertain. The CDR3 length is 12 residues. With 2 bases removed from V and 5 bases from J, the gap between germline ends came to 6 bases. Germline V gene sequence: CDR1 ENHRY, CDR2 SYGVKD.

The chain joins TRBV30 to TRBJ2-7; no clear D gene. V was shortened by 2 bases and J by 0 bases, with 8 bases between the two germline ends. This CDR3 spans 13 amino acids. CDR1 and CDR2 from the germline V gene are GTSNPN and SVGIG (reference sequence). In nucleotides, the CDR3 is TGTGCCTGGAGTTCGGGTTACTCCTACGAGCAGTACTTC. Residues: CAWSSGYSYEQYF.